This TCR beta chain emerged from a study of tumor and adjacent non-tumor tissue in lung cancer. Whole-study results and caveats: Tumor TCR diversity, when higher, was linked to shorter survival.

Of note for this clonotype: Its specificity is unknown. An end of the junction does not agree with germline; a read error may underlie this.

No cell sorting was done before RNA was extracted from the tissue. The library came from three nested PCR rounds adapted from ARM-PCR protocols. TCRdb processed the multiplex PCR reads anew with MiXCR; each CDR3 protein has one entry. This table holds about 140,000 distinct CDR3 sequences, around two thirds found once. The sequenced material came from lung tumor tissue. The clonotype comes from a man aged 55-75 years with small cell lung cancer.

CDR3 residues: CANSTDGLYSNQPQHF. The CDR3 bases are TGTGCCAACAGTACAGACGGACTATATAGCAATCAGCCCCAGCATTTT. This chain uses TRBV12-3 or TRBV12-4 with TRBJ1-5; no firm D call. This CDR3 is built from 16 residues.